This T cell receptor (beta chain) was recovered during a study of T cell responses to AZD1222 COVID-19 vaccine. In the case of this clone: As yet, its antigen is unknown.

Measured with immunoSEQ multiplex PCR; TCRdb has only the in-frame clones, and not every one. Counted here are 100,000 to 150,000 clones, 75% to 95% occurring once; the ten biggest clones make up less than 2%. Study findings and constraints: Close to half of all spike-specific TCRs reportedly target regions of the variants that are unmutated. Recipients of AZD1222 seropositive at baseline numbered only six or seven. Spike as a whole was targeted by vaccine-associated CD4 TCRs, dominant at 160-218 and 743-854. The donor cohort was predominantly white British with a female majority, and clonal diversity may have been underestimated.

The germline V gene has CDR1 SGHAT and CDR2 FQNNGV. V shed 1 base and J shed 5 bases, with 9 bases lying between them. The CDR3 is 13 amino acids. This clonotype was sampled from an adult who received the AZD1222 COVID-19 vaccine. V usage is TRBV11-2 and J usage is TRBJ2-7; perhaps D is TRBD1 or TRBD2 (7 bases each). The sample here was peripheral blood, taken 28 days after the second AZD1222 dose. DNA for the CDR3: TGTGCCAGCAGCTTAGCAGGGGGGGACGAGCAGTACTTC. The encoded protein is CASSLAGGDEQYF.